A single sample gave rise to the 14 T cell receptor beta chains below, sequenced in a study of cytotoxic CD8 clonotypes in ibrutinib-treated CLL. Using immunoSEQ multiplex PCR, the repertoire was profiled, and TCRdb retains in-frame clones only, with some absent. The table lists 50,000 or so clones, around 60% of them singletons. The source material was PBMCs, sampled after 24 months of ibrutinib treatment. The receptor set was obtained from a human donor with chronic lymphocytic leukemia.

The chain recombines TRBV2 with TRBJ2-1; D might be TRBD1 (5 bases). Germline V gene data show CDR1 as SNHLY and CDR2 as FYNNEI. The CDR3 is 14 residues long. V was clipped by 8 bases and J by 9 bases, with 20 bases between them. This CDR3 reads CASGSGSGFSEQFF. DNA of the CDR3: TGTGCCAGCGGCTCAGGGTCTGGGTTCTCTGAGCAGTTCTTC.

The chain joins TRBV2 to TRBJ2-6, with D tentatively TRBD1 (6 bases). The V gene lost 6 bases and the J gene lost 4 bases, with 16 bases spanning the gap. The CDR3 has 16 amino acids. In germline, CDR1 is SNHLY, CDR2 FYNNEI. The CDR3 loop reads CASSVGQRTGANVLTF. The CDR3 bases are TGTGCCAGCAGCGTGGGACAAAGGACCGGGGCCAACGTCCTGACTTTC.

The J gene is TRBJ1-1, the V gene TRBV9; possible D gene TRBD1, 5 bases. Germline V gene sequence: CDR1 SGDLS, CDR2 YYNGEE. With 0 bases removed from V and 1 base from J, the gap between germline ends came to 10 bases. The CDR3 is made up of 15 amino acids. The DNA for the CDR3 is TGTGCCAGCAGCGTAGAGGGGCGAGGGAACACTGAAGCTTTCTTT. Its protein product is CASSVEGRGNTEAFF.

CDR3: CASSLAGTSTDTQYF. The CDR3 region has the DNA TGTGCCAGCAGCTTAGCGGGCACCTCCACAGATACGCAGTATTTT. The chain carries TRBV11-2 and TRBJ2-3; D gene ambiguous. Germline CDR1 and CDR2: SGHAT and FQNNGV. This CDR3 contains 15 residues. V shed 1 base and J shed 2 bases, with 10 bases lying between them.

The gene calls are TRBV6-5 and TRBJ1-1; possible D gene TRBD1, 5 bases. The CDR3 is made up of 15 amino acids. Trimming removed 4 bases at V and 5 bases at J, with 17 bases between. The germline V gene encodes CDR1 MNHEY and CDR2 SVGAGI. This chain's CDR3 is CASSFFPQGGTEAFF. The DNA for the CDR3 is TGTGCCAGCAGTTTTTTTCCTCAGGGAGGAACTGAAGCTTTCTTT.

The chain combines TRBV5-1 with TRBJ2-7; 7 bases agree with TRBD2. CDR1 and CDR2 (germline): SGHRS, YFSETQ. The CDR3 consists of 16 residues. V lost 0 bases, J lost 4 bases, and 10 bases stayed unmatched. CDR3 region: CASSLAPSGLNYEQYF. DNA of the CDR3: TGCGCCAGCAGCTTGGCCCCTTCGGGACTAAATTACGAGCAGTACTTC.

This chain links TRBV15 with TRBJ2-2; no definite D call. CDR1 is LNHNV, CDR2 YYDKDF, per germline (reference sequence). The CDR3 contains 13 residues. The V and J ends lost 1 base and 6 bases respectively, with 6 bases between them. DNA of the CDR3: TGTGCCACCAGCAGAGTGCGGCCCGGGGAGCTGTTTTTT. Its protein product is CATSRVRPGELFF.

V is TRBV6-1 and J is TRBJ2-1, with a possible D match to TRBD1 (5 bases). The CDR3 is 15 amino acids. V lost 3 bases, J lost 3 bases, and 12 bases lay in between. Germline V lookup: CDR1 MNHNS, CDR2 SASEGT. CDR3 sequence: CASSEGRSHYNEQFF. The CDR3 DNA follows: TGTGCCAGCAGTGAGGGGCGGAGCCACTACAATGAGCAGTTCTTC.

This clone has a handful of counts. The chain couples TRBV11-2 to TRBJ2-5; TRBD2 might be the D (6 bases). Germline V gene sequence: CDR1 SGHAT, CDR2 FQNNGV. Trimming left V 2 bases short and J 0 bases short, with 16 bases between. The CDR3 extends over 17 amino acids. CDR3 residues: CASSLTFAGRDQETQYF. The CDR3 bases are TGTGCCAGCAGCTTAACATTTGCGGGGCGGGACCAAGAGACCCAGTACTTC.

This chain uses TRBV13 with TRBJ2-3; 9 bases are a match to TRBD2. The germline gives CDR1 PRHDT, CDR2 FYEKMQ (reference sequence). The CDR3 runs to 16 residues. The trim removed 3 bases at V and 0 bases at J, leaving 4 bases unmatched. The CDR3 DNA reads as TGTGCCAGCAGCTTCGGGACTAGCCTTAGCACAGATACGCAGTATTTT. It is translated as CASSFGTSLSTDTQYF.

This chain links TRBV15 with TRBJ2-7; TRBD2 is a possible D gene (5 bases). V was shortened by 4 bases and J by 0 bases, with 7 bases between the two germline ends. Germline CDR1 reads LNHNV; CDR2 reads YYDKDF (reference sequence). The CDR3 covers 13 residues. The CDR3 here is CATSTGNSYEQYF. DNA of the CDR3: TGTGCCACCAGCACCGGGAACTCCTACGAGCAGTACTTC.

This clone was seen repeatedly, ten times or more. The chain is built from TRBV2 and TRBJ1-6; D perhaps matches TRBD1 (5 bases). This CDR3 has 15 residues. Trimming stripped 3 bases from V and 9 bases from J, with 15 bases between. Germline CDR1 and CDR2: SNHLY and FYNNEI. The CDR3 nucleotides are TGTGCCAGCAGTGAGGATCAGGGCTCGGGTTCACCCCTCCACTTT. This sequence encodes CASSEDQGSGSPLHF.

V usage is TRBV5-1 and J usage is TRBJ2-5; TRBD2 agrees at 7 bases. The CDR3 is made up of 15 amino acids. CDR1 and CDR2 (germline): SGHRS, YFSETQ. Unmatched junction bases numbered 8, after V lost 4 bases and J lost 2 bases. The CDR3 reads CASSALPSGQETQYF. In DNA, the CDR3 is TGCGCCAGCAGCGCACTACCTAGCGGTCAAGAGACCCAGTACTTC.

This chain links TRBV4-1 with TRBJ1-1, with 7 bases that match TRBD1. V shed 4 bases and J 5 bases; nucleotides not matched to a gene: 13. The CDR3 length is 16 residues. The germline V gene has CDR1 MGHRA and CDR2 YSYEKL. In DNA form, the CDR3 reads TGCGCCAGCAGCCTCACCGCGGCGGACAGGCGGACTGAAGCTTTCTTT. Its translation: CASSLTAADRRTEAFF.